The 26 T cell receptor beta chains in this list originate from one sample, sequenced in a study of shared clonotypes between healthy human individuals. The table came from immunoSEQ multiplex PCR; TCRdb's copy has only in-frame clones and leaves some out. The sample records roughly 2.6 million clones, around 90% being singletons. The sample comprised naive CD4+ T cells sorted from blood. Regarding subset: CD45RA+ positively selected. The receptors shown here come from a man younger than 35 in good health.

The rearrangement uses TRBV10-3 and TRBJ2-1; TRBD1 is a possible D gene (6 bases). The V and J ends lost 6 bases and 4 bases respectively, with 22 bases between them. The CDR3 is made up of 17 amino acids. Germline lookup yields CDR1 ENHRY and CDR2 SYGVKD. CDR3 sequence reads: CAISAYSRDTTYNEQFF. CDR3 DNA: TGTGCCATCAGCGCTTACTCCCGGGACACGACTTACAATGAGCAGTTCTTC.

A single count supports this clone. The V call is TRBV19, the J call TRBJ1-5; D ambiguous. Germline V lookup: CDR1 LNHDA, CDR2 SQIVND (reference sequence). Trimming shortened V by 0 bases and J by 9 bases, and 9 bases separated the two germline ends. The CDR3 totals 13 residues. CDR3 in amino acids: CASSIDRLGPQHF. For the CDR3, the DNA is TGTGCCAGTAGTATAGACAGATTGGGGCCCCAGCATTTT.

The V call is TRBV2, the J call TRBJ1-2; TRBD1 agrees at 8 bases. This CDR3 is built from 16 residues. CDR1 SNHLY and CDR2 FYNNEI come from the germline V gene. Losses at the gene ends were 1 base for V and 4 bases for J; bases not matched to a gene: 8. This CDR3 is CASSEERTGGSYGYTF. The CDR3 region has the DNA TGTGCCAGCAGTGAAGAGAGAACAGGGGGGAGCTATGGCTACACCTTC.

The chain links TRBV2 to TRBJ1-2; D remains ambiguous. V was pared by 5 bases and J by 2 bases, with 9 bases between. Germline CDR1 SNHLY, CDR2 FYNNEI. The CDR3 is 13 amino acids. CDR3 nucleotide sequence: TGTGCCAGCAGTACCATCGAAAACTATGGCTACACCTTC. This encodes CASSTIENYGYTF.

The chain carries TRBV2 and TRBJ2-5, with D possibly matching TRBD1 (5 bases). Trimming took off 5 bases at V and 5 bases at J, with 18 bases between the two ends. The germline gives CDR1 SNHLY, CDR2 FYNNEI. The CDR3 spans 15 residues. The CDR3 spells CASSKDTNLGETQYF. The CDR3 DNA reads as TGTGCCAGCAGTAAGGACACAAACTTGGGGGAGACCCAGTACTTC.

The genes are TRBV2 and TRBJ1-2; D unclear. Germline assignment: CDR1 SNHLY and CDR2 FYNNEI. V was cut by 4 bases and J by 7 bases, with 7 bases left in between. This CDR3 is built from 11 residues. As DNA, the CDR3 is TGTGCCAGCAGTGGGTCAGCTGGCTACACCTTC. It codes for CASSGSAGYTF.

The chain carries TRBV6-5 and TRBJ2-3, with TRBD2 as a possible D gene (6 bases). V lost 6 bases and J 0 bases, leaving 13 bases between the germline ends. The CDR3 covers 15 residues. Germline loops: CDR1 MNHEY, CDR2 SVGAGI. The CDR3 region is CASSVSGSSTDTQYF. CDR3 sequence (DNA): TGTGCCAGCAGCGTTAGCGGTTCTAGCACAGATACGCAGTATTTT.

The chain combines TRBV11-2 with TRBJ1-1; maybe TRBD1 (6 bases). CDR3 length: 14 amino acids. V lost 4 bases and J lost 5, with 14 bases in between. The germline CDR1 and CDR2 sequences are SGHAT and FQNNGV. CDR3 region: CASSSNRVATEAFF. CDR3 bases: TGTGCCAGCAGCTCCAACAGGGTTGCGACTGAAGCTTTCTTT.

The chain employs TRBV19 and TRBJ1-5; D possibly corresponds to TRBD1 (5 bases). V dropped 7 bases and J dropped 4 bases, with 20 bases sitting between them. CDR3 length equals 16 residues. CDR1 is LNHDA, CDR2 SQIVND, per germline (reference sequence). The CDR3 spells CASNPISGGKNQPQHF. The CDR3 DNA sequence: TGTGCCAGTAACCCAATATCCGGGGGTAAAAATCAGCCCCAGCATTTT.

The rearrangement uses TRBV30 and TRBJ2-3; D is possibly TRBD1 or TRBD2 (6 bases each). V was trimmed by 4 bases and J by 0 bases, leaving 17 bases between them. This CDR3 region has 16 residues. Germline CDR1 reads GTSNPN; CDR2 reads SVGIG (reference sequence). The CDR3 coding sequence is TGTGCCTGGAAGGGGGATCCGGGGGAGAGCACAGATACGCAGTATTTT. It specifies CAWKGDPGESTDTQYF.

This chain joins TRBV5-1 and TRBJ2-1; D unclear. V gave up 4 bases and J gave up 7 bases, with 15 bases separating them. Germline V gene lookup returns CDR1 SGHRS and CDR2 YFSETQ. The CDR3 spans 14 residues. The CDR3 region has the DNA TGCGCCAGCAGCCGATTCCTCGAAGGGAATGAGCAGTTCTTC. As protein: CASSRFLEGNEQFF.

The V call is TRBV2, the J call TRBJ2-2; D is undetermined. Germline CDR1 is SNHLY and CDR2 is FYNNEI. V was trimmed by 8 bases and J by 4 bases, leaving 11 bases between them. The CDR3 is made up of 13 amino acids. CDR3: CASLPGITGELFF. In DNA form, the CDR3 reads TGTGCCAGCTTGCCGGGTATCACCGGGGAGCTGTTTTTT.

The chain employs TRBV5-5 and TRBJ2-7, with 7 bases that match TRBD1. J gave up 0 bases and V 0 bases, and 3 bases lay outside the gene matches. The CDR3 has 15 residues. Germline V lookup: CDR1 SGHKS, CDR2 YYEKEE (reference sequence). Written as DNA, the CDR3 is TGTGCCAGCAGCTTGGTACAGGGGATCTCCTACGAGCAGTACTTC. This codes for CASSLVQGISYEQYF.

The CDR3 loop reads CASSGTGSKLTDTQYF. DNA for the CDR3: TGTGCCAGCTCAGGGACCGGGTCCAAGCTCACAGATACGCAGTATTTT. This chain joins TRBV18 and TRBJ2-3; D could derive from TRBD1 or TRBD2 (5 bases each). Trimming removed 5 bases from V and 2 bases from J, with 17 bases in between. CDR3 length: 16 amino acids. Germline V lookup: CDR1 KGHSH, CDR2 LQKENI.

This chain connects TRBV7-6 to TRBJ2-5; no reliable D call. Trimming removed 5 bases from V and 2 bases from J, with 12 bases in between. The germline V gene encodes CDR1 SGHVS and CDR2 FNYEAQ. The CDR3 is made up of 14 amino acids. The CDR3, as DNA: TGTGCCAGCAGCCCACAGCAGTTACAAGAGACCCAGTACTTC. It translates to CASSPQQLQETQYF. Together with reference TRBV7-6 and TRBJ2-5, the CDR3 gives the full variable domain: GAGVSQSPRYKVTKRGQDVALRCDPISGHVSLYWYRQALGQGPEFLTYFNYEAQQDKSGLPNDRFSAERPEGSISTLTIQRTEQRDSAMYRCASSPQQLQETQYFGPGTRLLVL.

The rearrangement links TRBV25-1 to TRBJ2-4, with D maybe TRBD2 (5 bases). Between the trimmed V and J ends, which lost 2 bases and 3 bases, there was a span of 8 bases. CDR3 size: 14 residues. Germline V gene data show CDR1 as MGHDK and CDR2 as SYGVNS. The CDR3 region is CASSEEGVKNIQYF. The CDR3 bases are TGTGCCAGCAGTGAAGAGGGAGTCAAAAACATTCAGTACTTC.

The chain carries TRBV10-1 and TRBJ2-3; the match to TRBD1 covers 8 bases. CDR1 is WNHNN and CDR2 is SYGVQD in the germline V gene (reference sequence). The CDR3 contains 16 residues. J lost 3 bases, V lost 0 bases, and 5 bases had no gene match. The CDR3, as DNA: TGCGCCAGCAGTGAGTCGAACAGGGGGTGGACAGATACGCAGTATTTT. This gives the protein CASSESNRGWTDTQYF.

This chain links TRBV25-1 with TRBJ2-1, with TRBD1 matching 8 bases. The CDR3 has 13 residues. V gave up 4 bases and J gave up 10 bases; unmatched junction bases: 6. CDR1 MGHDK and CDR2 SYGVNS come from the germline V gene. The CDR3 loop reads CASSATNRGEQFF. In DNA, the CDR3 is TGTGCCAGCAGTGCTACCAACAGGGGGGAGCAGTTCTTC. Supplemented by reference TRBV25-1 and TRBJ2-1, the full variable domain reads EADIYQTPRYLVIGTGKKITLECSQTMGHDKMYWYQQDPGMELHLIHYSYGVNSTEKGDLSSESTVSRIRTEHFPLTLESARPSHTSQYLCASSATNRGEQFFGPGTRLTVL.

This clone occurred once. The J gene is TRBJ2-7, the V gene TRBV11-1; D is undetermined. Germline CDR1 and CDR2: SGHAT and FQDESV (reference sequence). This CDR3 comprises 12 residues. The ends were cut back, 0 bases at V and 5 bases at J, with 5 bases in the middle. The CDR3 DNA sequence: TGTGCCAGCAGCTTAGCAGAGGACGAGCAGTACTTC. It encodes CASSLAEDEQYF.

This rearrangement joins TRBV7-2 to TRBJ2-7, with 10 bases matching TRBD1. J was trimmed by 2 bases and V by 5 bases; bases with no gene match: 3. The CDR3 runs to 14 residues. Germline values: CDR1 SGHTA, CDR2 FQGNSA. CDR3 in amino acids: CASSTDRGAYEQYF. In DNA, the CDR3 is TGTGCCAGCAGCACGGACAGGGGGGCCTACGAGCAGTACTTC.

This clone showed up just a few times. This chain connects TRBV6-6 to TRBJ1-1, with D maybe TRBD1 (6 bases). The V and J ends lost 1 base and 3 bases respectively, with 9 bases between them. The germline V gene has CDR1 MNHNY and CDR2 SVGAGI (reference sequence). There are 14 residues in the CDR3. The CDR3 loop reads CASSYLGTHTEAFF. The CDR3 DNA is TGTGCCAGCAGTTACTTGGGGACACACACTGAAGCTTTCTTT.

This chain connects TRBV30 to TRBJ1-3; D remains unclear. The CDR3 consists of 14 residues. Germline CDR1 GTSNPN, CDR2 SVGIG (reference sequence). Deletions cut 3 bases from V and 4 bases from J, with 13 bases between. The CDR3 region is CAWSPLSSGNTIYF. CDR3 DNA sequence: TGTGCCTGGAGCCCCCTCTCCTCCGGAAACACCATATATTTT.

Only one count was recorded for this clone. The chain uses TRBV5-4 and TRBJ1-1; a weak D match, TRBD1 (5 bases). This CDR3 region has 14 residues. With 1 base removed from V and 4 bases from J, the gap between germline ends came to 11 bases. CDR1 is SGHNT and CDR2 is YYREEE in the germline V gene (reference sequence). CDR3 loop: CASSLTGGSTEAFF. Here the CDR3 DNA reads TGTGCCAGCAGCTTGACAGGTGGGAGCACTGAAGCTTTCTTT.

The chain combines TRBV9 with TRBJ1-1; a weak D match, TRBD1 (6 bases). Per the germline V gene, CDR1 is SGDLS and CDR2 is YYNGEE. Deletions cut 1 base from V and 5 bases from J, with 18 bases between. The CDR3 length is 16 residues. DNA of the CDR3: TGTGCCAGCAGCGTACTCGTGGCAGGGGTAGAGACTGAAGCTTTCTTT. This sequence encodes CASSVLVAGVETEAFF.

Only one count was recorded for this clone. The chain uses TRBV6-1 and TRBJ2-4; 8 bases map to TRBD2. The germline gives CDR1 MNHNS, CDR2 SASEGT. V shed 6 bases and J 6 bases; nucleotides not matched to a gene: 7. The CDR3 is made up of 14 amino acids. The CDR3, as DNA: TGTGCCAGCAGAATAGCGGGATCCCCAAACATTCAGTACTTC. This sequence encodes CASRIAGSPNIQYF.

The chain has TRBV5-4 and TRBJ2-3; the D is unclear. CDR3 length: 16 residues. Trimming removed 0 bases at V and 2 bases at J, with 13 bases between. Looked up from germline, CDR1 is SGHNT and CDR2 is YYREEE (reference sequence). This CDR3 reads CASSLARSYYTDTQYF. The CDR3 DNA sequence: TGTGCCAGCAGCTTGGCCAGGTCCTATTACACAGATACGCAGTATTTT. Full variable domain (missing parts from reference TRBV5-4 and TRBJ2-3): ETGVTQSPTHLIKTRGQQVTLRCSSQSGHNTVSWYQQALGQGPQFIFQYYREEENGRGNFPPRFSGLQFPNYSSELNVNALELDDSALYLCASSLARSYYTDTQYFGPGTRLTVL.